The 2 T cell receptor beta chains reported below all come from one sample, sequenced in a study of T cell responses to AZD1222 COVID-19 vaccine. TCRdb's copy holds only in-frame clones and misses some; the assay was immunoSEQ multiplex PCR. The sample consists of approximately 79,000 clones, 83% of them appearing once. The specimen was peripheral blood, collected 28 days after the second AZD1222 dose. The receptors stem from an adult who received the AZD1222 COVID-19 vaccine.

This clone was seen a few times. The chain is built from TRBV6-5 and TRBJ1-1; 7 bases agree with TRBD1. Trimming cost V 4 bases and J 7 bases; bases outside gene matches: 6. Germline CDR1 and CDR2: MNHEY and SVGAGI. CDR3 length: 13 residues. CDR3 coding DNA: TGTGCCAGCAGTTGGGACAGTTTACATGAAGCTTTCTTT. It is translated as CASSWDSLHEAFF.

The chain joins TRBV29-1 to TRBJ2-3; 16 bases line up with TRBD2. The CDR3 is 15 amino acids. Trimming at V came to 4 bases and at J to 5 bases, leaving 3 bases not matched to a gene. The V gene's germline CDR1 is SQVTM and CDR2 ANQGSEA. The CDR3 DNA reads TGCAGCGTTGGGGGACTAGCGGGAGGGTTAGATACGCAGTATTTT. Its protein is CSVGGLAGGLDTQYF.